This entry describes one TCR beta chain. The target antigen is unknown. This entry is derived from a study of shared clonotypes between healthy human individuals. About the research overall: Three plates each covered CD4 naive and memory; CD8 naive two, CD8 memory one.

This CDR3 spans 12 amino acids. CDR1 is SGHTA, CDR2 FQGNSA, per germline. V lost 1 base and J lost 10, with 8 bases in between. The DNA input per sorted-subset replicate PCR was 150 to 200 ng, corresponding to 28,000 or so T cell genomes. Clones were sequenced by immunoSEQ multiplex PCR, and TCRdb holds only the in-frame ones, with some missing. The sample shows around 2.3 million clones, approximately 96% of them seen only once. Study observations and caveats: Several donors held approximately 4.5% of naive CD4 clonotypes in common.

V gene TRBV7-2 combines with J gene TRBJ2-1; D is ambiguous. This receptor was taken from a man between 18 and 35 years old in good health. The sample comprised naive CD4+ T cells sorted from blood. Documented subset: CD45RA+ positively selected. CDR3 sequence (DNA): TGTGCCAGCAGCTTAGGAAGGCGGGAGCAGTTCTTC. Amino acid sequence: CASSLGRREQFF.